The sequence of this T cell receptor beta chain was determined in a study of T cells in Graves' hyperthyroidism and ophthalmopathy. Background on the study: The authors collected peripheral blood at initial diagnosis, before any treatment.

TCR beta CDR3 region amplification was performed from RNA transcripts. The HTBI set primed first-round TCR CDR3 RT-PCR. TCRdb itself ran the multiplex PCR reads through MiXCR, one entry per CDR3 protein. The sample has about 400,000 distinct CDR3 sequences, 15% seen once; the top ten hold under 25%. General study points: The model anticipated ophthalmopathy a median around six months pre-onset.

CDR3 length equals 12 residues. Trimming cost V 3 bases and J 7 bases, with 10 bases left between them. Per the germline V gene, CDR1 is DFQATT and CDR2 is SNEGSKA (reference sequence). The table lists this clonotype with many counts. What it binds is not known. The chain links TRBV20-1 to TRBJ2-1; TRBD1 might be the D (6 bases). Sequencing used blood. This clonotype was obtained from a woman aged 55-69 years with Graves' ophthalmopathy. The CDR3 DNA reads as TGCAGTGCTAGCAAGGGGGTAAATGAGCAGTTCTTC. Translation: CSASKGVNEQFF.